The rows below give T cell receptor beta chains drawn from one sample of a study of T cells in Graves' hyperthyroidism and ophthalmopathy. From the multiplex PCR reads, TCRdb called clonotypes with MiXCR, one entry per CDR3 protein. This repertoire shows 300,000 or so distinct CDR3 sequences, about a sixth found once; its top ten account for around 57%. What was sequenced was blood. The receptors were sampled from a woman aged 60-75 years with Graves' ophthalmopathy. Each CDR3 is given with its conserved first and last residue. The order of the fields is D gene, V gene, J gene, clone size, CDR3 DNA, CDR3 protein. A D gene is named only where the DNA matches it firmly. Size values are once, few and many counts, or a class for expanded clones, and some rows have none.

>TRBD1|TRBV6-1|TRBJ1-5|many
TGTGCCAGCAGACCACAGGGGACTAGCAATCAGCCCCAGCATTTT
CASRPQGTSNQPQHF
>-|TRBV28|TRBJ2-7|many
TGTGCCAGCAGTCCATCGGGTCCAAGCTCCTACGAGCAGTACTTC
CASSPSGPSSYEQYF
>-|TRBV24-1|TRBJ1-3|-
TGTGCCACCAGTGATGGCGTAAGCTCTGGAAACACCATATATTTT
CATSDGVSSGNTIYF
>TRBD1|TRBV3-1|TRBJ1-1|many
TGTGCCAGCAGCACGTTTACAGGGGCGGAAGCTTTCTTT
CASSTFTGAEAFF
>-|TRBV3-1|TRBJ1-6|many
TGTGCCAGCAGCCTTTTTACAGGGAGTTCACCCCTCCACTTT
CASSLFTGSSPLHF
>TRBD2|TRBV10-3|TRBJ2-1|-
TGTGCCATCAGCGGGACTAGCGGGAGCTCCTACAATGAGCAGTTCTTC
CAISGTSGSSYNEQFF
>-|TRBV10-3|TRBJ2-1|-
TGTGCCACCAAGGACAGTACAACATACAATGAGCAGTTCTTC
CATKDSTTYNEQFF
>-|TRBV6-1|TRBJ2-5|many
TGTGCCAGCAGTGTACTGCTACAAGAGACCCAGTACTTC
CASSVLLQETQYF
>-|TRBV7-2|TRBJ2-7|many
TGTGCCAGCAGCTTAGGCAGACCCTACGAGCAGTACTTC
CASSLGRPYEQYF
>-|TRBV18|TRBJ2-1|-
TGTGCCAGCTCACGACCTAGCGAGTACAATGAGCAGTTCTTC
CASSRPSEYNEQFF
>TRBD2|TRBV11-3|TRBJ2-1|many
TGTGCCAGCAGCCCCACCCTCGGACTAGCGGGAAGGAGTGAGCAGTTCTTC
CASSPTLGLAGRSEQFF